A single sample is the source of the 20 T cell receptor beta chains below, sequenced in a study of cytotoxic CD8 clonotypes in ibrutinib-treated CLL. The assay was immunoSEQ multiplex PCR, and TCRdb's table has in-frame clones only and misses some. The data show around 330,000 clones, about 64% seen once. The input for sequencing was PBMCs, taken after 36 months of ibrutinib treatment. The origin of the receptors is a human donor with chronic lymphocytic leukemia.

This clone came up a few times. V and J are TRBV15 and TRBJ2-2; 9 positions agree with TRBD2. V dropped 0 bases and J dropped 1; count of bases not matched to a gene: 6. Germline V gene lookup returns CDR1 LNHNV and CDR2 YYDKDF (reference sequence). The CDR3 consists of 18 residues. CDR3: CATSRDGPTSGNTGELFF. DNA for the CDR3: TGTGCCACCAGCAGAGATGGCCCGACTAGCGGGAACACCGGGGAGCTGTTTTTT.

The chain uses TRBV9 and TRBJ1-1, with D unresolved. The germline CDR1 and CDR2 sequences are SGDLS and YYNGEE. The V end was cut by 1 base, the J end by 1 base, with 8 bases between. CDR3 length equals 14 residues. This chain's CDR3 is CASSVRATNTEAFF. As DNA, the CDR3 is TGTGCCAGCAGCGTAAGGGCCACGAACACTGAAGCTTTCTTT.

This rearrangement joins TRBV15 to TRBJ2-7, with TRBD2 matching 9 bases. The V segment lost 3 bases and the J segment 5 bases; nucleotides outside the gene matches: 5. The CDR3 is made up of 14 amino acids. Germline V gives CDR1 LNHNV, CDR2 YYDKDF (reference sequence). In DNA form, the CDR3 reads TGTGCCACCAGCAGGGAGACTAGCGGCAACGAGCAGTACTTC. This encodes CATSRETSGNEQYF.

This chain links TRBV19 with TRBJ2-1; D tentatively reads TRBD1 or TRBD2 (6 bases each). Germline CDR1 LNHDA, CDR2 SQIVND (reference sequence). Trimming took 9 bases from V and 5 from J, leaving 14 bases between them. The CDR3 runs 13 residues. The CDR3 sequence: CASGGGWDNEQFF. For the CDR3, the DNA is TGTGCCAGCGGAGGGGGGTGGGACAATGAGCAGTTCTTC.

The gene calls are TRBV11-2 and TRBJ2-5; 7 bases map to TRBD1. The CDR3 covers 15 residues. The germline V gene encodes CDR1 SGHAT and CDR2 FQNNGV. Unmatched junction bases numbered 7, after V lost 2 bases and J lost 4 bases. CDR3 sequence: CASSLLGNRGETQYF. The CDR3 DNA is TGTGCCAGCAGCTTATTGGGGAACAGGGGAGAGACCCAGTACTTC.

V and J are TRBV5-1 and TRBJ2-5; weak D call: TRBD1 (6 bases). CDR1 and CDR2 from the germline V gene are SGHRS and YFSETQ. V was cut by 0 bases and J by 3 bases, with 15 bases left in between. CDR3 length: 16 amino acids. The CDR3 region is CASSLVGRGFEETQYF. The CDR3 DNA follows: TGCGCCAGCAGCTTGGTCGGCAGGGGATTCGAAGAGACCCAGTACTTC.

The rearrangement links TRBV10-2 to TRBJ1-6, with D uncertain. The germline gives CDR1 WSHSY, CDR2 SAAADI. This CDR3 spans 13 amino acids. The ends were cut back, 5 bases at V and 0 bases at J, with 2 bases in the middle. This CDR3 reads CASSSSYNSPLHF. The CDR3 bases are TGCGCCAGCAGTAGCTCCTATAATTCACCCCTCCACTTT.

This chain uses TRBV12-5 with TRBJ1-1, with D hard to call. The length of the CDR3 is 13 residues. Germline-derived CDR1 and CDR2 are LGHNT and FRNRAP. Deletions cut 6 bases from V and 0 bases from J, with 8 bases between. CDR3: CASGPEVNTEAFF. The CDR3 DNA reads as TGTGCTAGTGGGCCTGAAGTGAACACTGAAGCTTTCTTT.

The gene calls are TRBV28 and TRBJ1-2; D is unresolved. The CDR3 has 14 amino acids. CDR1 is MDHEN, CDR2 SYDVKM, per germline. Trimming cost V 6 bases and J 8 bases, with 19 bases left between them. The CDR3 DNA sequence: TGTGCCAGCAGCTACGGGGTTGAGATTTGGGGCTACACCTTC. This codes for CASSYGVEIWGYTF.

Details on this clone: One end of the junction is discordant with germline, which a read error may explain. This rearrangement joins TRBV27 to TRBJ2-7; the D gene is possibly TRBD1 (5 bases). In germline, CDR1 is MNHEY, CDR2 SMNVEV (reference sequence). The CDR3 runs 13 residues. In DNA, the CDR3 is TGTGCCAGCAGTATATCGTTTCAGGGTGAGCAGTACTTC. Encoded protein: CASSISFQGEQYF.

The chain couples TRBV9 to TRBJ2-5, with D possibly being TRBD2 (5 bases). CDR1 and CDR2 (germline): SGDLS, YYNGEE. CDR3 length: 17 amino acids. V lost 0 bases to trimming and J lost 1 base, with 16 bases between them. CDR3 sequence: CASSVAGEGLGQETQYF. Here the CDR3 DNA reads TGTGCCAGCAGCGTAGCTGGCGAGGGTCTCGGCCAAGAGACCCAGTACTTC.

The gene calls are TRBV2 and TRBJ2-2, with 14 bases fitting TRBD2. V shed 10 bases, J shed 0 bases, and the junction held 13 bases outside the gene matches. Germline CDR1 and CDR2: SNHLY and FYNNEI. There are 19 residues in the CDR3. The CDR3 loop is CANGAGTSGSGPNTGELFF. The CDR3 bases are TGTGCCAACGGCGCTGGGACTAGCGGGAGTGGGCCGAACACCGGGGAGCTGTTTTTT.

The V gene is TRBV2, the J gene TRBJ1-1; 7 nucleotides align to TRBD1. Germline CDR1 reads SNHLY; CDR2 reads FYNNEI. V dropped 3 bases and J dropped 0; count of bases not matched to a gene: 4. The CDR3 is made up of 15 amino acids. The CDR3 loop is CASSEEGQMNTEAFF. DNA for the CDR3: TGTGCCAGCAGTGAGGAGGGACAGATGAACACTGAAGCTTTCTTT.

This chain connects TRBV6-1 to TRBJ2-4, with D unresolved. Germline V gene data show CDR1 as MNHNS and CDR2 as SASEGT. Trimming took 3 bases from V and 0 from J, leaving 9 bases between them. The CDR3 spans 15 residues. CDR3: CASSDAGVAKNIQYF. In DNA form, the CDR3 reads TGTGCCAGCAGTGACGCTGGGGTAGCCAAAAACATTCAGTACTTC.

This clone has just a few counts. The V gene is TRBV13, the J gene TRBJ2-6; 12 positions agree with TRBD2. The length of the CDR3 is 18 residues. J was trimmed by 2 bases and V by 5 bases; bases with no gene match: 7. CDR1 and CDR2 (germline): PRHDT, FYEKMQ (reference sequence). As DNA, the CDR3 is TGTGCCAGCAGCCACGGACTAGCGGGGTTGACTGGGGCCAACGTCCTGACTTTC. The encoded protein is CASSHGLAGLTGANVLTF.

The chain combines TRBV27 with TRBJ1-2, with D uncertain. This CDR3 is built from 14 residues. Trimming took off 2 bases at V and 4 bases at J, with 11 bases between the two ends. Germline V gene lookup returns CDR1 MNHEY and CDR2 SMNVEV (reference sequence). For the CDR3, the DNA is TGTGCCAGCAGTTTACGGAGCAGTGGCTATGGCTACACCTTC. It specifies CASSLRSSGYGYTF.

This clone occurred a few times. V usage is TRBV27 and J usage is TRBJ2-1; 9 bases map to TRBD2. CDR1 MNHEY and CDR2 SMNVEV come from the germline V gene (reference sequence). With 2 bases clipped from V and 6 bases from J, the junction kept 5 bases outside the gene matches. CDR3 length: 15 residues. The CDR3 here is CASSLGLAGLNEQFF. The CDR3 region has the DNA TGTGCCAGCAGTTTAGGGCTAGCGGGACTCAATGAGCAGTTCTTC.

This clone was seen only a few times. V gene TRBV11-2 combines with J gene TRBJ1-2; D uncertain. Germline CDR1 is SGHAT and CDR2 is FQNNGV. Trimming cost V 1 base and J 5 bases, with 11 bases left between them. The CDR3 sequence is 14 residues long. This chain's CDR3 is CASSLAGFGYGYTF. The DNA for the CDR3 is TGTGCCAGCAGCTTAGCCGGGTTTGGTTATGGCTACACCTTC.

This clone was seen only a few times. The chain is built from TRBV6-5 and TRBJ2-2; 8 nucleotides align to TRBD2. The germline CDR1 and CDR2 sequences are MNHEY and SVGAGI. V dropped 5 bases and J dropped 6; count of bases not matched to a gene: 8. The length of the CDR3 is 15 residues. The CDR3 DNA reads as TGTGCCAGCAGTCGCTACGGGGGGGCAGCCGGGGAGCTGTTTTTT. Residues: CASSRYGGAAGELFF.

The chain links TRBV7-6 to TRBJ2-5, with TRBD2 as a possible D gene (6 bases). Germline values: CDR1 SGHVS, CDR2 FNYEAQ. CDR3 length: 12 amino acids. Trimming took 5 bases from V and 9 from J, leaving 13 bases between them. CDR3 bases: TGTGCCAGCAGCCAATCCTCGGGGGCCCAGTACTTC. Encoded protein: CASSQSSGAQYF. Variable domain in full (rest from reference TRBV7-6 and TRBJ2-5): GAGVSQSPRYKVTKRGQDVALRCDPISGHVSLYWYRQALGQGPEFLTYFNYEAQQDKSGLPNDRFSAERPEGSISTLTIQRTEQRDSAMYRCASSQSSGAQYFGPGTRLLVL.